This T cell receptor beta chain was recorded in a study of blood T cell repertoires in COVID-19. Whole-study context: The samples span acute and convalescent COVID-19 from the United States, Italy and Spain. T cells, B-cell-depleted T cells, or PBMCs supplied cDNA or gDNA.

Under the authors' procedure: The authors estimated nucleated cell counts from reference gene primer amplification. Profiled with immunoSEQ multiplex PCR; TCRdb holds only in-frame clones, not every one. V, J and clone size are taken as reported in that table, and D and trimming were inferred from the DNA itself. This table holds tens of thousands of clones, around 84% found once. V shed 10 bases and J shed 0 bases, with 15 bases lying between them. Germline V gene sequence: CDR1 LNHDA, CDR2 SQIVND (reference sequence). The CDR3 totals 14 residues. The sequence was collected from a man between 65 and 85 years old with active or convalescent COVID-19. Sequencing used peripheral blood. The chain has TRBV19 and TRBJ1-2; D ambiguous. In DNA, the CDR3 is TGTGCCACTCAACGGGGTGGGACTAACTATGGCTACACCTTC. Translation: CATQRGGTNYGYTF. Supplemented by reference TRBV19 and TRBJ1-2, the full variable domain reads DGGITQSPKYLFRKEGQNVTLSCEQNLNHDAMYWYRQDPGQGLRLIYYSQIVNDFQKGDIAEGYSVSREKKESFPLTVTSAQKNPTAFYLCATQRGGTNYGYTFGSGTRLTVV.